This T cell receptor beta chain was sequenced during a study of blood T cell repertoires in COVID-19 (dated by TCRdb to the early 2020s). Looking at the study overall: Samples from collaborators originated in the United States, Italy and Spain and spanned both the acute and convalescent phases of COVID-19. The material from the prospective study consisted of cDNA or gDNA derived from T cells, B-cell-depleted T cells, or PBMCs. Subjects who had been exposed to COVID-19, were actively infected with it, or had recovered from it provided the deeply sampled blood TCRbeta repertoires that made up the dataset. A freely available public database, intended as a resource for researchers studying the immune response to SARS-CoV-2, is where the repertoires were released. The samples were drawn from two sources: the first 160 participants of the ongoing ImmuneRACE study, and 1,000 to 1,500 subjects contributed by 6 global collaborators. Nearly every sample came with metadata listing a de-identified subject ID, COVID-19 status, age in years and sex. Where HLA class I and class II types were available, the types were taken from metadata supplied by the sample provider, not from assay-based typing. Study-wide conclusions, independent of this receptor: The amount of clinical and demographic metadata varied by source and participant and was provided uncurated.

Participants in the prospective study were enrolled through a virtual design, were aged 18 to 89 years, and lived in approximately 24 United States geographic areas. In the prospective study, participants were assigned to cohorts based on the clinical history participants reported in a screening survey and a study questionnaire. Mobile phlebotomists in the prospective study collected whole blood, serum and a nasopharyngeal or oropharyngeal swab from every participant. Additional blood draws and questionnaires over an approximately two-month period could optionally be provided by prospective study participants. Before DNA extraction, blood samples from the prospective study were shipped at room temperature or frozen. The immunoSEQ Assay, a bias-controlled multiplex PCR, was used to amplify TCRbeta CDR3 regions from genomic DNA. On the authors' methods: The number of nucleated cells in each sample was estimated by amplification of reference gene primers within the assay. To quantify the absolute abundance of each unique TCRbeta CDR3 rearrangement, sequence reads were collapsed and filtered. For each sample, productive Simpson clonality was calculated as the square root of Simpson's diversity index over productive rearrangements. The table was pulled from immuneACCESS by TCRdb, which kept in-frame rearrangements only. Such tables lose some clones; where checked, under half of the loss comes from unresolved V genes, and the rest has no known cause. The V and J calls and the clone size are those of that table, but D and trimming were determined from the DNA. This sample is represented by approximately 210,000 clones; around 81% of them were singletons. Clones ranked in the top ten supply about 9.8% of the sample.

Looking up the germline V gene yields CDR1 MNHEY and CDR2 SVGEGT. The cysteine opens and the phenylalanine closes a CDR3 of 15 amino acids. Just CDR3 DNA is preserved here, 45 bases in frame from base 1. V is clipped by 0 bases and J by 9 bases, and the sequence between their germline boundaries is 12 bases long. For this clone: What this receptor recognizes is not known. Nothing much larger sits one base from this clone, and base qualities are not available.

The clonotype comes from a woman aged 45 to 65 with acute COVID-19. The specimen sequenced was PBMCs or T cells enriched from blood (not recorded which). Recombination linked TRBV6-2 or TRBV6-3 to TRBJ1-6; no D gene can be assigned with confidence. The encoded CDR3 is CASSYSDSGGSPLHF. In nucleotide form, the sequence is TGTGCCAGCAGTTACTCGGACTCCGGTGGTTCACCCCTCCACTTT.